This TCR beta chain was recovered during a study of blood T cell repertoires in COVID-19. The wider study: In each case, the material was cDNA or gDNA derived from T cells, B-cell-depleted T cells, or PBMCs.

The CDR3 is 15 residues long. V was shortened by 3 bases and J by 5 bases, with 17 bases between the two germline ends. The germline V gene encodes CDR1 SGHDT and CDR2 YYEEEE. The table came from immunoSEQ multiplex PCR; TCRdb's copy has only in-frame clones and leaves some out. Of roughly 70,000 clones in the sample, 85% to 90% were seen once. This clonotype originated in a woman of 80 years or more with active COVID-19. V usage is TRBV5-6 and J usage is TRBJ1-1, with D possibly matching TRBD1 (6 bases). Sequencing input: peripheral blood. CDR3 sequence: CASSWRTVLSTEAFF. Here the CDR3 DNA reads TGTGCCAGCAGCTGGAGGACAGTCCTATCGACTGAAGCTTTCTTT.